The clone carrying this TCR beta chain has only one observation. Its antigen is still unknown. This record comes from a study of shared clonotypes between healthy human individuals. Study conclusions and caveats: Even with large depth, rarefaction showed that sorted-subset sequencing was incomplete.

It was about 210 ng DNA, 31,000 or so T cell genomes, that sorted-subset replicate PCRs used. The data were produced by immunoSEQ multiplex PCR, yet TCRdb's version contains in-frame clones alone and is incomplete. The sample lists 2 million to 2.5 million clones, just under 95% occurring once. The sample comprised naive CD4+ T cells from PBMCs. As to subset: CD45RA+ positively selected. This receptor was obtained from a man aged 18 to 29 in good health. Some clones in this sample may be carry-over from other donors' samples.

Here the CDR3 reads CASSVQESEQYF. The DNA for the CDR3 is TGTGCCAGCAGTGTTCAGGAATCGGAGCAGTACTTC. The chain carries TRBV6-1 and TRBJ2-7; the D is unclear. The germline CDR1 and CDR2 sequences are MNHNS and SASEGT. The CDR3 covers 12 residues. V was cut by 4 bases and J by 7 bases, with 11 bases left in between.